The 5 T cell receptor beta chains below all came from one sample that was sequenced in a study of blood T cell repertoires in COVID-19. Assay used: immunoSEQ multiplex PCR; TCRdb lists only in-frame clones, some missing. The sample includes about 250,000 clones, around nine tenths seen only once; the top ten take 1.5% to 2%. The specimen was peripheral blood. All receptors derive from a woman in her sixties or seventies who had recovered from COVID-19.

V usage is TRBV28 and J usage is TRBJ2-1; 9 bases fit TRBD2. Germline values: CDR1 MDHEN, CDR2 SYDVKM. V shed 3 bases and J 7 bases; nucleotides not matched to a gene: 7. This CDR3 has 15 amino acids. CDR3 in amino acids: CASSFAASGVNEQFF. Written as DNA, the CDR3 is TGTGCCAGCAGTTTCGCTGCTAGCGGGGTAAATGAGCAGTTCTTC. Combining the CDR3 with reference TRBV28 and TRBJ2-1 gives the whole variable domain DVKVTQSSRYLVKRTGEKVFLECVQDMDHENMFWYRQDPGLGLRLIYFSYDVKMKEKGDIPEGYSVSREKKERFSLILESASTNQTSMYLCASSFAASGVNEQFFGPGTRLTVL.

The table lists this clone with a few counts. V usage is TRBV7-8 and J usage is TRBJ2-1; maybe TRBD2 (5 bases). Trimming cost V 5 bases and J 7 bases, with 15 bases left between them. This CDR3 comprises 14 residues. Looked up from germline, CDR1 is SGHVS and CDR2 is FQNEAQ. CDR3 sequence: CASSRSTGRNEQFF. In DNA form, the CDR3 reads TGTGCCAGCAGCCGAAGCACGGGAAGGAATGAGCAGTTCTTC.

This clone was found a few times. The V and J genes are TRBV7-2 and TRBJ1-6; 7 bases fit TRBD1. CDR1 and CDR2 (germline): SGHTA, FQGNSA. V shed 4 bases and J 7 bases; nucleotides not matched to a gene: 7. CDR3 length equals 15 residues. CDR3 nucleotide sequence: TGTGCCAGCAGCTCCAACAGGGGTACGAATTCACCCCTCCACTTT. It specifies CASSSNRGTNSPLHF.

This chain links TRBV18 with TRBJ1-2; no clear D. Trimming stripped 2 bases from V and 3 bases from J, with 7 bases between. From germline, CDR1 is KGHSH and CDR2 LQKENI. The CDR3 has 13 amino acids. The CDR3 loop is CASSPEQDYGYTF. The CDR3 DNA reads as TGTGCCAGCTCACCAGAGCAGGACTATGGCTACACCTTC.

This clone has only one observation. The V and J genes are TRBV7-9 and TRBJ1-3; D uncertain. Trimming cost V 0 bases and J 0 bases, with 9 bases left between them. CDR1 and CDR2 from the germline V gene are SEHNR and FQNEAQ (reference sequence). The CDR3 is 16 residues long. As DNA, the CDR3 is TGTGCCAGCAGCTTAGCGCGGTCTCACTCTGGAAACACCATATATTTT. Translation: CASSLARSHSGNTIYF.